A single sample gave rise to the 18 T cell receptor beta chains below, sequenced in a study of T cell responses to AZD1222 COVID-19 vaccine. This table comes from immunoSEQ multiplex PCR, and its TCRdb copy is limited to in-frame clones, with some not included. The profile shows over 90,000 clones, roughly 80% of them singletons. This material consisted of peripheral blood, taken on day 0 of AZD1222 vaccination. All receptors derive from an adult in good health.

The gene calls are TRBV24-1 and TRBJ2-1, with D tentatively TRBD1 or TRBD2 (5 bases each). V lost 4 bases, J lost 4 bases, and 16 bases lay in between. Germline CDR1 is KGHDR and CDR2 is SFDVKD. The CDR3 sequence is 16 residues long. The CDR3 spells CATSDKKQGPYNEQFF. CDR3 bases: TGTGCCACCAGTGACAAAAAGCAGGGACCGTACAATGAGCAGTTCTTC.

V usage is TRBV7-8 and J usage is TRBJ1-2, with D possibly TRBD1 on 5 matching bases. There are 18 residues in the CDR3. In germline, CDR1 is SGHVS, CDR2 FQNEAQ. V lost 6 bases and J lost 1, with 24 bases in between. Here the CDR3 reads CASSWDRLWGGFNYGYTF. The DNA for the CDR3 is TGTGCCAGCAGTTGGGACCGTTTATGGGGTGGATTTAACTATGGCTACACCTTC.

The CDR3 reads CSVRYRDLSGYTF. CDR3 bases: TGCAGCGTTCGATACAGGGACCTTTCTGGCTACACCTTC. The V and J genes are TRBV29-1 and TRBJ1-2; a weak D match, TRBD1 (6 bases). The CDR3 runs to 13 residues. Germline assignment: CDR1 SQVTM and CDR2 ANQGSEA. The V end lost 5 bases, the J end lost 7 bases, and 17 bases lay between the germline ends.

This clone was counted a few times. This sequence joins TRBV5-1 and TRBJ2-4; maybe TRBD2 (6 bases). Germline V lookup: CDR1 SGHRS, CDR2 YFSETQ. V was trimmed by 3 bases and J by 13 bases, leaving 17 bases between them. The CDR3 extends over 13 amino acids. CDR3 sequence: CASSSTAGTSQYF. The CDR3 bases are TGCGCCAGCAGCTCCACCGCCGGGACTTCCCAGTACTTC.

V gene TRBV6-2 or TRBV6-3 combines with J gene TRBJ1-2; TRBD1 agrees at 9 bases. Losses at the gene ends were 2 bases for V and 7 bases for J; bases not matched to a gene: 5. Germline lookup yields CDR1 MNHEY and CDR2 SVGEGT. The CDR3 contains 14 residues. The CDR3 DNA follows: TGTGCCAGCAGTTACGCGGGACAGGGCATTGGCTACACCTTC. Its translation is CASSYAGQGIGYTF.

V is TRBV7-2 and J is TRBJ2-2; D gene uncertain. The germline gives CDR1 SGHTA, CDR2 FQGNSA. The ends were cut back, 0 bases at V and 2 bases at J, with 7 bases in the middle. The CDR3 is 15 residues long. The CDR3 DNA is TGTGCCAGCAGCTTAGCTCATATAAACACCGGGGAGCTGTTTTTT. Its protein is CASSLAHINTGELFF.

CDR3 nucleotides: TGTGCCAGCAGCATCGACGGAACCACCGGGGAGCTGTTTTTT. It yields the protein CASSIDGTTGELFF. The V call is TRBV5-4, the J call TRBJ2-2; D not certain. The CDR3 contains 14 residues. V was cut by 4 bases and J by 4 bases, with 11 bases left in between. Germline-derived CDR1 and CDR2 are SGHNT and YYREEE (reference sequence).

This clone has just one count. The J gene is TRBJ2-3, the V gene TRBV4-1; 9 bases match TRBD2. Trimming cost V 0 bases and J 3 bases; bases outside gene matches: 4. Germline V CDR1 and CDR2: MGHRA, YSYEKL. The CDR3 covers 16 residues. CDR3 sequence (DNA): TGCGCCAGCAGCCAAGAACCACTAGCGGGTACAGATACGCAGTATTTT. Its protein product is CASSQEPLAGTDTQYF.

V usage is TRBV7-9 and J usage is TRBJ1-4, with a weak D call TRBD1 (5 bases). V lost 6 bases and J lost 3, with 5 bases in between. The CDR3 is 12 amino acids. From germline, CDR1 is SEHNR and CDR2 FQNEAQ (reference sequence). Here the CDR3 reads CASRGANEKLFF. In nucleotides, the CDR3 is TGTGCCAGCAGGGGGGCTAATGAAAAACTGTTTTTT.

This clone qualifies as medium-sized (0.01 to 0.1%). The rearrangement links TRBV4-3 to TRBJ2-1, with a tentative D call TRBD2 (5 bases). Germline values: CDR1 LGHNA, CDR2 YSLEER. V dropped 2 bases and J dropped 10 bases, with 15 bases sitting between them. This CDR3 has 14 amino acids. The CDR3 DNA reads as TGCGCCAGCAGCCAACTCCCGGGGATTCCCGAGCAGTTCTTC. This sequence encodes CASSQLPGIPEQFF.

The CDR3 loop reads CASSVGTWTNYGYTF. CDR3 nucleotides: TGTGCCAGCAGCGTAGGGACCTGGACTAACTATGGCTACACCTTC. This chain uses TRBV9 with TRBJ1-2; D unclear. Germline V gene data show CDR1 as SGDLS and CDR2 as YYNGEE. V gave up 0 bases and J gave up 0 bases, with 9 bases separating them. There are 15 residues in the CDR3.

The J gene is TRBJ1-1, the V gene TRBV28; D gene uncertain. The germline V gene encodes CDR1 MDHEN and CDR2 SYDVKM. The CDR3 is 11 amino acids. V was pared by 5 bases and J by 5 bases, with 6 bases between. The CDR3 region is CASSIGTEAFF. The CDR3 bases are TGTGCCAGCAGTATTGGGACTGAAGCTTTCTTT.

A remark on this clone: One end of the junction is discordant with germline, which a read error may explain. This rearrangement joins TRBV11-1 to TRBJ2-7; TRBD2 matches 11 bases. The CDR3 has 15 residues. Germline V lookup: CDR1 SGHAT, CDR2 FQDESV (reference sequence). The CDR3 region has the DNA TGTGCCAGCAGCATAGCGGGAGGGCCCACCTACGAGCAGTACTTC. Encoded protein: CASSIAGGPTYEQYF.

This sequence joins TRBV2 and TRBJ1-5; D remains ambiguous. V was cut by 4 bases and J by 1 base, with 8 bases left in between. There are 14 residues in the CDR3. Germline assignment: CDR1 SNHLY and CDR2 FYNNEI. The CDR3 reads CASSVGRSNQPQHF. CDR3 DNA sequence: TGTGCCAGCAGTGTCGGACGGAGCAATCAGCCCCAGCATTTT.

In regard to this clone: This sample includes further DNA sequences coding for the same CDR3. The rearrangement links TRBV7-2 to TRBJ1-2, with unresolved D. CDR3 size: 14 residues. V gave up 4 bases and J gave up 4 bases, with 13 bases separating them. CDR1 is SGHTA, CDR2 FQGNSA, per germline. CDR3 protein: CASSSSGGSYGYTF. CDR3 in DNA: TGTGCCAGCAGCTCCTCGGGAGGCAGCTATGGCTACACCTTC. The full variable domain, completed using reference TRBV7-2 and TRBJ1-2, is GAGVSQSPSNKVTEKGKDVELRCDPISGHTALYWYRQSLGQGLEFLIYFQGNSAPDKSGLPSDRFSAERTGGSVSTLTIQRTQQEDSAVYLCASSSSGGSYGYTFGSGTRLTVV.

V usage is TRBV2 and J usage is TRBJ2-1; 8 bases map to TRBD1. Germline V gives CDR1 SNHLY, CDR2 FYNNEI. This CDR3 comprises 13 residues. The ends lost 6 bases at V and 9 bases at J; junction bases unmatched: 7. The CDR3 DNA is TGTGCCAGCAGGGACAGGGAGAGAGGTGAGCAGTTCTTC. It codes for CASRDRERGEQFF.

The chain joins TRBV18 to TRBJ1-1; 7 bases match TRBD1. Germline-derived CDR1 and CDR2 are KGHSH and LQKENI. This CDR3 spans 14 amino acids. V lost 5 bases and J lost 3; bases outside the gene matches: 6. The CDR3 DNA reads as TGTGCCAGCTCAACGAGACAGGGTGACACTGAAGCTTTCTTT. Translation: CASSTRQGDTEAFF.

The genes are TRBV6-6 and TRBJ2-2; maybe TRBD1 (5 bases). Germline values: CDR1 MNHNY, CDR2 SVGAGI (reference sequence). The CDR3 contains 14 residues. The V gene lost 10 bases and the J gene lost 4 bases, with 16 bases spanning the gap. The CDR3 here is CATQGGVGTGELFF. CDR3 nucleotides: TGTGCCACCCAGGGTGGGGTGGGCACCGGGGAGCTGTTTTTT.